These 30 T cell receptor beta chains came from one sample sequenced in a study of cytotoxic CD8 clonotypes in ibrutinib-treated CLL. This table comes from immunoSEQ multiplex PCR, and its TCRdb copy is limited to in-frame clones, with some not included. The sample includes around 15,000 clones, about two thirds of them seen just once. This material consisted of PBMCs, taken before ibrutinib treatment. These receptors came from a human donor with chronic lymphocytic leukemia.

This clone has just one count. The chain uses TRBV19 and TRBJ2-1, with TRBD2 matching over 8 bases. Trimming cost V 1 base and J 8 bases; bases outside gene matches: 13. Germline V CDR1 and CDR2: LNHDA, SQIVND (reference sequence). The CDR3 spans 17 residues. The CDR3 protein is CASSIGPVAGGLDEQFF. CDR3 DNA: TGTGCCAGTAGTATAGGTCCCGTGGCGGGGGGCTTAGATGAGCAGTTCTTC.

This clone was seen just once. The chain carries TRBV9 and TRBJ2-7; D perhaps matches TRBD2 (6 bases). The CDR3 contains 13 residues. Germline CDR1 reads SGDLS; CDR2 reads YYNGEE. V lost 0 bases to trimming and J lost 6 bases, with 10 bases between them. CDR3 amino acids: CASSVALGGEQYF. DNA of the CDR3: TGTGCCAGCAGCGTAGCCCTGGGGGGCGAGCAGTACTTC.

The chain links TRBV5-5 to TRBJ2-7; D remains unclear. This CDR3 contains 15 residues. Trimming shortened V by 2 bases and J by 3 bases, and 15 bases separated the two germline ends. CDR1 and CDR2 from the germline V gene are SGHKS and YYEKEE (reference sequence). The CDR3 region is CASSFNIQPVYEQYF. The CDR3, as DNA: TGTGCCAGCAGCTTTAATATACAGCCGGTCTACGAGCAGTACTTC.

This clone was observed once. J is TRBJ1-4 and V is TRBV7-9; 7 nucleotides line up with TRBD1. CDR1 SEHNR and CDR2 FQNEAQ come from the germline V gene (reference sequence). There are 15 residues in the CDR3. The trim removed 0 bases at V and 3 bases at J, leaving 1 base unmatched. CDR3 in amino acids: CASSLAGTANEKLFF. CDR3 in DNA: TGTGCCAGCAGCTTAGCCGGGACAGCTAATGAAAAACTGTTTTTT.

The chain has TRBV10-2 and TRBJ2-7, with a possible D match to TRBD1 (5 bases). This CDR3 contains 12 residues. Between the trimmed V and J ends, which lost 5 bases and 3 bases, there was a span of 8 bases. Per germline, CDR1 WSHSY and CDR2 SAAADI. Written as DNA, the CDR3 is TGCGCCAGCAGTCAGACAGACTACGAGCAGTACTTC. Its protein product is CASSQTDYEQYF.

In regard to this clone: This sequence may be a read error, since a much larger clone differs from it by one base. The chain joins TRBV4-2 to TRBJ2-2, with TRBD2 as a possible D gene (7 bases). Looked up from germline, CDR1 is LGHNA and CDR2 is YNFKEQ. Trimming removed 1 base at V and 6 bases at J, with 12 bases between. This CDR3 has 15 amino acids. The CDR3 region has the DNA TGTGCCAGCAGCCAAGTTTCGGGGGGCCCCGGGGAGCTGTTTTTT. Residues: CASSQVSGGPGELFF.

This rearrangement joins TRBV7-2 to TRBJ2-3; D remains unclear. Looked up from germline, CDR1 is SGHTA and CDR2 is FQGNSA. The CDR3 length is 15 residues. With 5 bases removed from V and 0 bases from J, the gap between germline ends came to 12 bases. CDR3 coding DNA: TGTGCCAGCAGCGAAACACCGATAAGCACAGATACGCAGTATTTT. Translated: CASSETPISTDTQYF. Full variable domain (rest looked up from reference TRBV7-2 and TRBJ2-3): GAGVSQSPSNKVTEKGKDVELRCDPISGHTALYWYRQSLGQGLEFLIYFQGNSAPDKSGLPSDRFSAERTGGSVSTLTIQRTQQEDSAVYLCASSETPISTDTQYFGPGTRLTVL.

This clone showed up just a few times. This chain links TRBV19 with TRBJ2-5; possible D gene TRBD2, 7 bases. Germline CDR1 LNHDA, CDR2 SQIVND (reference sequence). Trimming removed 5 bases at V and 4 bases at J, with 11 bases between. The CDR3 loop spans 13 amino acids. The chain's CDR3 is CASSVRGRETQYF. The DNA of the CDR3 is TGTGCCAGTAGTGTGCGGGGGCGAGAGACCCAGTACTTC. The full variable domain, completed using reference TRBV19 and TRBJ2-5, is DGGITQSPKYLFRKEGQNVTLSCEQNLNHDAMYWYRQDPGQGLRLIYYSQIVNDFQKGDIAEGYSVSREKKESFPLTVTSAQKNPTAFYLCASSVRGRETQYFGPGTRLLVL.

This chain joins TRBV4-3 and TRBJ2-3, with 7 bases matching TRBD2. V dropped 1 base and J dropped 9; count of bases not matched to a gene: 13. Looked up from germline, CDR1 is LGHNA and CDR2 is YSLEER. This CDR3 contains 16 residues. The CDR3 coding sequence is TGCGCCAGCAGCCAAGCCCCTAGCGGCGGGGTTCGGACGCAGTATTTT. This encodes CASSQAPSGGVRTQYF.

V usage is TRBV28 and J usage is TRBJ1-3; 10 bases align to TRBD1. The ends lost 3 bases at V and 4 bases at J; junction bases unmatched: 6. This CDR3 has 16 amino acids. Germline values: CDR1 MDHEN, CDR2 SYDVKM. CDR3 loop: CASSFGDRGSGNTIYF. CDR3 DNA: TGTGCCAGCAGTTTTGGGGACAGGGGTTCCGGAAACACCATATATTTT.

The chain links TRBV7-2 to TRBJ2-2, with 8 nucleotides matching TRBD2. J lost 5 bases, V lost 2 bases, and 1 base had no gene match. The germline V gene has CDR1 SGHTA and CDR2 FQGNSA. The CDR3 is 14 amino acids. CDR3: CASSLQRGTGELFF. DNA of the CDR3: TGTGCCAGCAGCTTACAGCGGGGGACCGGGGAGCTGTTTTTT. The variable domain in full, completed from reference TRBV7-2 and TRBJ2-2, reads GAGVSQSPSNKVTEKGKDVELRCDPISGHTALYWYRQSLGQGLEFLIYFQGNSAPDKSGLPSDRFSAERTGGSVSTLTIQRTQQEDSAVYLCASSLQRGTGELFFGEGSRLTVL.

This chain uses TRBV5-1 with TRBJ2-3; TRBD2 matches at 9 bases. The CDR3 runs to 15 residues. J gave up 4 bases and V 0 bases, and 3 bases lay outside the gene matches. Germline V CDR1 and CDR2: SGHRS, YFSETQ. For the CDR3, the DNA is TGCGCCAGCAGCTTGGGGACTAGCGAGCCAGATACGCAGTATTTT. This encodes CASSLGTSEPDTQYF. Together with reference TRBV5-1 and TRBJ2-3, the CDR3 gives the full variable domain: KAGVTQTPRYLIKTRGQQVTLSCSPISGHRSVSWYQQTPGQGLQFLFEYFSETQRNKGNFPGRFSGRQFSNSRSEMNVSTLELGDSALYLCASSLGTSEPDTQYFGPGTRLTVL.

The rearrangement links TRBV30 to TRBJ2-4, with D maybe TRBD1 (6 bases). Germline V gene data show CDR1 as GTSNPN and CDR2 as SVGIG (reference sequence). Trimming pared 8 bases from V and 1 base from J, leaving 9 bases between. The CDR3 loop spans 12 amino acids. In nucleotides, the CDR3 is TGTGCCGCTACAGGGGCCAAAAACATTCAGTACTTC. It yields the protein CAATGAKNIQYF. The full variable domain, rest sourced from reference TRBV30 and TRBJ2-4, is SQTIHQWPATLVQPVGSPLSLECTVEGTSNPNLYWYRQAAGRGLQLLFYSVGIGQISSEVPQNLSASRPQDRQFILSSKKLLLSDSGFYLCAATGAKNIQYFGAGTRLSVL.

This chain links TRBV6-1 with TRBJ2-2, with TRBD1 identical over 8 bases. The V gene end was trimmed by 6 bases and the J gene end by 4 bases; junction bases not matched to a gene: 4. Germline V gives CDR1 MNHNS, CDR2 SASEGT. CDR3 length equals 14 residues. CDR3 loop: CASRDRVATGELFF. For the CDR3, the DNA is TGTGCCAGCAGGGACAGGGTCGCCACCGGGGAGCTGTTTTTT.

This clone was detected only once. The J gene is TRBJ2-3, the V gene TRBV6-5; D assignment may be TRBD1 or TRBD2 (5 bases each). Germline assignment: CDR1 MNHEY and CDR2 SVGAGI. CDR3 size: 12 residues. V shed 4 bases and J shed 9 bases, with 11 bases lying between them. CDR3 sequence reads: CASSSSRDTQYF. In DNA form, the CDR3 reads TGTGCCAGCAGTTCCAGTAGGGACACGCAGTATTTT.

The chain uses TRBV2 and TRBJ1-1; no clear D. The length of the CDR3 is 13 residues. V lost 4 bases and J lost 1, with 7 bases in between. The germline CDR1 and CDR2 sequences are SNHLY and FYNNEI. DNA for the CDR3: TGTGCCAGCAGTGGGATATCGAACACTGAAGCTTTCTTT. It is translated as CASSGISNTEAFF.

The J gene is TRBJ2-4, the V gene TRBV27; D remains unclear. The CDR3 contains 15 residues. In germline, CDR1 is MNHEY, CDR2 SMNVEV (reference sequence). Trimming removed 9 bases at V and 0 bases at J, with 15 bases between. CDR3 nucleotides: TGTGCCAGTGCGAACCCACAACTAGCCAAAAACATTCAGTACTTC. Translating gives CASANPQLAKNIQYF.

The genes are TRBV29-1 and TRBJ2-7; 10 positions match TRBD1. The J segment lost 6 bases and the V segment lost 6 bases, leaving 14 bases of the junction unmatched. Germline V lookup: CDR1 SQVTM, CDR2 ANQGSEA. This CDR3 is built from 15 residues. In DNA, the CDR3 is TGCAGCGTAACTTCCGGGACAGGGGATATAGGCGAGCAGTACTTC. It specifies CSVTSGTGDIGEQYF.

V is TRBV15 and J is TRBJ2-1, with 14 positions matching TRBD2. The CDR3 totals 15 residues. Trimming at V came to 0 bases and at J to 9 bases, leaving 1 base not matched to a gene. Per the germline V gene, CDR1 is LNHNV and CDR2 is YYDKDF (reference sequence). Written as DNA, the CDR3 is TGTGCCACCAGCAGAGATGGGACTAGCGGGAGTGAGCAGTTCTTC. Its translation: CATSRDGTSGSEQFF.

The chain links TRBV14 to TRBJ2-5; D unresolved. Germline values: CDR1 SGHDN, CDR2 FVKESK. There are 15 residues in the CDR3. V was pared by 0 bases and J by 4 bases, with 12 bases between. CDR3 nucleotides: TGTGCCAGCAGCCAAGACAGAAAACAGATAGAGACCCAGTACTTC. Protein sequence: CASSQDRKQIETQYF.

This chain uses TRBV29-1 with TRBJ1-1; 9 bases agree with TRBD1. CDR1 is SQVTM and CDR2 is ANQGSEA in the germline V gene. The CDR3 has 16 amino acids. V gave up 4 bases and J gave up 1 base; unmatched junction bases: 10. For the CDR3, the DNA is TGCAGCGTTGGGGGACAGGGAAAATCCTCGAACACTGAAGCTTTCTTT. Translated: CSVGGQGKSSNTEAFF.

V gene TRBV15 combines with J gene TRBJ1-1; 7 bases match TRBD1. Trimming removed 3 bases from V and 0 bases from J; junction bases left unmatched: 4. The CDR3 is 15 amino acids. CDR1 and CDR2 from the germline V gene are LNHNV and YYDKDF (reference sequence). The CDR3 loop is CATSSGDRLNTEAFF. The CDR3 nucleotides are TGTGCCACCAGCAGCGGGGACAGACTGAACACTGAAGCTTTCTTT.

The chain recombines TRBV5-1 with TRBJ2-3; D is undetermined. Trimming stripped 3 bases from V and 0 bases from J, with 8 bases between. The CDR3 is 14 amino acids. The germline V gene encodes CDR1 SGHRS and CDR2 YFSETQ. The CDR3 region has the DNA TGCGCCAGCAGCTCCGACTCTAGCACAGATACGCAGTATTTT. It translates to CASSSDSSTDTQYF.

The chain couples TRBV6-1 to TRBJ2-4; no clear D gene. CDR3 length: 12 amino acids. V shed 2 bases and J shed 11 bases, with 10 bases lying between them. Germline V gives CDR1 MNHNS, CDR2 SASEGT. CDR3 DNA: TGTGCCAGCAGTGAATCGTGGTCCTTTCAGTACTTC. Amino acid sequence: CASSESWSFQYF.

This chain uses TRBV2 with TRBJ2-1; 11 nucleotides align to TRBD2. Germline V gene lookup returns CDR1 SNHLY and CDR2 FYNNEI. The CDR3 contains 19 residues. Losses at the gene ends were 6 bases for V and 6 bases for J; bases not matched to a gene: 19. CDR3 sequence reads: CASRTGGVMTSGNFNEQFF. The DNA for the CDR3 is TGTGCCAGCAGGACAGGGGGTGTCATGACTAGCGGGAATTTCAATGAGCAGTTCTTC. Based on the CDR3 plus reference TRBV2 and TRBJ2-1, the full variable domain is EPEVTQTPSHQVTQMGQEVILRCVPISNHLYFYWYRQILGQKVEFLVSFYNNEISEKSEIFDDQFSVERPDGSNFTLKIRSTKLEDSAMYFCASRTGGVMTSGNFNEQFFGPGTRLTVL.

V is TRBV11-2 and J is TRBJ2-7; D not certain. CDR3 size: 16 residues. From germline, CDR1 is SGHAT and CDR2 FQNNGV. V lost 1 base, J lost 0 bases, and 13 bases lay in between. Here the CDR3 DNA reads TGTGCCAGCAGCTTAGCGCGCGACGGGCACTCCTACGAGCAGTACTTC. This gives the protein CASSLARDGHSYEQYF. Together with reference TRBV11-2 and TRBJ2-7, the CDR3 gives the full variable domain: EAGVAQSPRYKIIEKRQSVAFWCNPISGHATLYWYQQILGQGPKLLIQFQNNGVVDDSQLPKDRFSAERLKGVDSTLKIQPAKLEDSAVYLCASSLARDGHSYEQYFGPGTRLTVT.

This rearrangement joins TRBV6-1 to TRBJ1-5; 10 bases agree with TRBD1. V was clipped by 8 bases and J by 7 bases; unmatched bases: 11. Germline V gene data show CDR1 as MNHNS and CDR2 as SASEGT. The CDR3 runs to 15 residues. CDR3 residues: CASLTGGGQWQPQHF. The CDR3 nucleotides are TGTGCCAGCCTGACAGGGGGCGGTCAGTGGCAGCCCCAGCATTTT.

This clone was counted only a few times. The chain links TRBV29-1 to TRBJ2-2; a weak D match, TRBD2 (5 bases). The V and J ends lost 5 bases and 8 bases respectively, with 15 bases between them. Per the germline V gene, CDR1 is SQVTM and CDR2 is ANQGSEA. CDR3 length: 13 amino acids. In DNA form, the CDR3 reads TGCAGCGTTAGCGGTCGGGATACTGGGGAGCTGTTTTTT. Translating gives CSVSGRDTGELFF.

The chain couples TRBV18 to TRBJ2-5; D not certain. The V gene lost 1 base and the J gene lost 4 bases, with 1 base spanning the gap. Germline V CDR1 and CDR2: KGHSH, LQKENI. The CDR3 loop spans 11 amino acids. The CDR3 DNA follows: TGTGCCAGCTCACCACGAGAGACCCAGTACTTC. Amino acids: CASSPRETQYF.

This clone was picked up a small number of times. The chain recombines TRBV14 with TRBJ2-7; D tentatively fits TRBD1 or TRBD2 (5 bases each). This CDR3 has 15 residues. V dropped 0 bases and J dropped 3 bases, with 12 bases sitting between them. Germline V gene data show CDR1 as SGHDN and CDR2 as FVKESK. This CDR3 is CASSQDPGTDYEQYF. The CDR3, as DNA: TGTGCCAGCAGCCAAGATCCTGGGACGGACTACGAGCAGTACTTC. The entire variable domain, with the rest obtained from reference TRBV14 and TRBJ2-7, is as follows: EAGVTQFPSHSVIEKGQTVTLRCDPISGHDNLYWYRRVMGKEIKFLLHFVKESKQDESGMPNNRFLAERTGGTYSTLKVQPAELEDSGVYFCASSQDPGTDYEQYFGPGTRLTVT.